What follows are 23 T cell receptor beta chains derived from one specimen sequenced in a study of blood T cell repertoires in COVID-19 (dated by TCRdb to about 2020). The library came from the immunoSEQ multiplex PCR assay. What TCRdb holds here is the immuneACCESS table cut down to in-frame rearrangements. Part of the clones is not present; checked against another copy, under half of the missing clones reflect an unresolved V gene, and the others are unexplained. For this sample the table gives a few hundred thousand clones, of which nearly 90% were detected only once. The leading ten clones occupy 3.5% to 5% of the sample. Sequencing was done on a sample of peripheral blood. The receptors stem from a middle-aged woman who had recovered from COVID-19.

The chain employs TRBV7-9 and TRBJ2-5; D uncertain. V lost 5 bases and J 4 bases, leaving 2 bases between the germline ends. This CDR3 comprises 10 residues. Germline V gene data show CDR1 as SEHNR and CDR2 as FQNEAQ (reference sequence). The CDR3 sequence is CASSLETQYF. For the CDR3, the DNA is TGTGCCAGCAGCCTAGAGACCCAGTACTTC.

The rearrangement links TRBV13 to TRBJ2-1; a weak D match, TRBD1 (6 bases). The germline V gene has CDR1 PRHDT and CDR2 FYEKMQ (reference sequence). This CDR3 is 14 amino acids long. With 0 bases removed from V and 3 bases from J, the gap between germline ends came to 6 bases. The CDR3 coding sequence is TGTGCCAGCAGCTTAGGACAGGGCTACAATGAGCAGTTCTTC. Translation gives CASSLGQGYNEQFF.

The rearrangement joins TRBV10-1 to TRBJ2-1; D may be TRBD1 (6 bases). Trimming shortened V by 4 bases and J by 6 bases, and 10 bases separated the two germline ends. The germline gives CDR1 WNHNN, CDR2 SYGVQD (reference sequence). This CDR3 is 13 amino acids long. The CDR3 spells CASSVQGSNEQFF. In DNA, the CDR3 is TGCGCCAGCAGTGTACAGGGCAGCAATGAGCAGTTCTTC.

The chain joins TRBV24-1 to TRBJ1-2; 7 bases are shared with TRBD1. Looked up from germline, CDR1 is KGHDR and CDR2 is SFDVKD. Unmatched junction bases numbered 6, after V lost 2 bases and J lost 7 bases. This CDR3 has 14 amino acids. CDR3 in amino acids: CATSDSDRVGGYTF. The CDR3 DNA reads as TGTGCCACCAGTGATTCAGACAGGGTTGGTGGCTACACCTTC.

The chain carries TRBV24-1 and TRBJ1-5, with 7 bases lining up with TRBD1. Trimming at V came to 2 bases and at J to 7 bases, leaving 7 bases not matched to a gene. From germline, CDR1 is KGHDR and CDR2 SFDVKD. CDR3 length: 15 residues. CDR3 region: CATSDSRQGEQPQHF. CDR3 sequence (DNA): TGTGCCACCAGTGATTCGCGACAGGGTGAACAGCCCCAGCATTTT.

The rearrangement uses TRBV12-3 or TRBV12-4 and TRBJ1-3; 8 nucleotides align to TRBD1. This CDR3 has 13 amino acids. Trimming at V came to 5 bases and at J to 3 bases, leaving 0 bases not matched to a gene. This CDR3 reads CASSGTGGNTIYF. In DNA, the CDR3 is TGTGCCAGCAGTGGGACAGGTGGAAACACCATATATTTT.

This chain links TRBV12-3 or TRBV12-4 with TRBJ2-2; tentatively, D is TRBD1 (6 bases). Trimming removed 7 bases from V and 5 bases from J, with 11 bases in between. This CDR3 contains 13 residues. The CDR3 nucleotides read TGTGCCAGCACCCCACAGGGAACCGGGGAGCTGTTTTTT. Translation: CASTPQGTGELFF.

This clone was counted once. CDR3 coding DNA: TGTGCCAGCAGCCCTGGGACAGGGAGGGAAAACACCATATATTTT. Translation: CASSPGTGRENTIYF. V and J are TRBV3-1 (or the pseudogene TRBV3-2) and TRBJ1-3; 9 bases match TRBD1. The V gene's germline CDR1 is LGHDT and CDR2 YNNKEL (reference sequence). Unmatched junction bases numbered 7, after V lost 4 bases and J lost 6 bases. The CDR3 covers 15 residues.

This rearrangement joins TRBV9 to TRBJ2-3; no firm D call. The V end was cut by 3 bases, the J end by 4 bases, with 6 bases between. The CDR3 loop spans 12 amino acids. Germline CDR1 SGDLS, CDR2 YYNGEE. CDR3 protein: CASSDDSDTQYF. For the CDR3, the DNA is TGTGCCAGCAGCGATGACTCAGATACGCAGTATTTT.

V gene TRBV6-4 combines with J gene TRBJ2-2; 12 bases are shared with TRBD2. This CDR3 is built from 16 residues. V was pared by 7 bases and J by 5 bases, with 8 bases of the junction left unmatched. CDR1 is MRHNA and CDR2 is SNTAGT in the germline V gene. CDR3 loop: CASMPLAGGTTGELFF. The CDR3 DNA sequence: TGTGCCAGCATGCCACTAGCGGGAGGCACTACCGGGGAGCTGTTTTTT.

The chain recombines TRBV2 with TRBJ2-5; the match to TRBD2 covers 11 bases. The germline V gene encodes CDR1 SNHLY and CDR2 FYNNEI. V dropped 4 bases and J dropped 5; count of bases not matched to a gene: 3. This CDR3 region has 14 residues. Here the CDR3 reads CASSVASGRETQYF. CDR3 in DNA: TGTGCCAGCAGTGTTGCTAGCGGGAGGGAGACCCAGTACTTC.

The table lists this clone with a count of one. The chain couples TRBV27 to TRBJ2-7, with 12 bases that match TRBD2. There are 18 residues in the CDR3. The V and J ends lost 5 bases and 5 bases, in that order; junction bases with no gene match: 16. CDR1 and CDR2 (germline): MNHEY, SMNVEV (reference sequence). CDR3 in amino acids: CASSPHLLAGGPIDEQYF. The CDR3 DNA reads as TGTGCCAGCAGTCCCCACCTCCTAGCGGGGGGGCCTATTGACGAGCAGTACTTC.

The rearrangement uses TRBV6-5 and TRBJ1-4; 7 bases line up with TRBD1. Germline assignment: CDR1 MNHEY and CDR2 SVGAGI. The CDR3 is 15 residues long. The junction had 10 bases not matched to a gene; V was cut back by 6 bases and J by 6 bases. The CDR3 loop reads CASRSEGAGDEKLFF. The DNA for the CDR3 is TGTGCCAGCAGGTCCGAGGGGGCTGGAGATGAAAAACTGTTTTTT.

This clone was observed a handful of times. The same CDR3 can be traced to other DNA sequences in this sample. The CDR3 here is CASSGGTSGGDTQYF. CDR3 nucleotide sequence: TGTGCCAGCAGTGGGGGGACTAGCGGGGGAGATACGCAGTATTTT. V and J are TRBV2 and TRBJ2-3; 14 positions match TRBD2. This CDR3 is 15 amino acids long. Germline CDR1 reads SNHLY; CDR2 reads FYNNEI. V was clipped by 4 bases and J by 5 bases; unmatched bases: 2.

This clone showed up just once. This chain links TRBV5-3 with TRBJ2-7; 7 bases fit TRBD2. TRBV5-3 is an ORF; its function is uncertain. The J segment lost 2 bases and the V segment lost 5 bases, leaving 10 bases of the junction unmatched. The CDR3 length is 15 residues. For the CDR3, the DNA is TGTGCCAGAAGTTACCGACTAGCCCCCACCTACGAGCAGTACGTC. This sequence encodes CARSYRLAPTYEQYV.

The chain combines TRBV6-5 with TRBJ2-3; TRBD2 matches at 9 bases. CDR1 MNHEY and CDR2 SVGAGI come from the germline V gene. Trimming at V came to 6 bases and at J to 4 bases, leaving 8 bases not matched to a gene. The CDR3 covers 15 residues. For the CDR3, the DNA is TGTGCCAGCAGAACGTGGGGACTAGCTCCAGATACGCAGTATTTT. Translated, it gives CASRTWGLAPDTQYF.

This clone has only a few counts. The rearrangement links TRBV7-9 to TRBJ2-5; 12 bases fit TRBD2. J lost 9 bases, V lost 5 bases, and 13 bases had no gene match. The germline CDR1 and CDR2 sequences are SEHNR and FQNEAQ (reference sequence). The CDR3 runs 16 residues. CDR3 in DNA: TGTGCCAGCAGCACCGGACTAGCGGGAACCACCAGGGCCCAGTACTTC. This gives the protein CASSTGLAGTTRAQYF.

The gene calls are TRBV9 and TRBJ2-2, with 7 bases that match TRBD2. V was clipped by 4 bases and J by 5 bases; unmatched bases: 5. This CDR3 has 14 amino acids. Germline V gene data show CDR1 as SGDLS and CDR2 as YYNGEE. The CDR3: CASSPQRGTGELFF. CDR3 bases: TGTGCCAGCAGCCCCCAGCGGGGAACCGGGGAGCTGTTTTTT. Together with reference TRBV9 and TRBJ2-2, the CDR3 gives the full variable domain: DSGVTQTPKHLITATGQRVTLRCSPRSGDLSVYWYQQSLDQGLQFLIQYYNGEERAKGNILERFSAQQFPDLHSELNLSSLELGDSALYFCASSPQRGTGELFFGEGSRLTVL.

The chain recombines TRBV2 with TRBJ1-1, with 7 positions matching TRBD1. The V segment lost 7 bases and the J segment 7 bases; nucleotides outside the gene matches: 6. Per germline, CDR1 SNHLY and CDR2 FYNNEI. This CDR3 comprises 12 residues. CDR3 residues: CASNQDRSEAFF. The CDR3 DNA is TGTGCCAGCAATCAGGACAGGAGTGAAGCTTTCTTT.

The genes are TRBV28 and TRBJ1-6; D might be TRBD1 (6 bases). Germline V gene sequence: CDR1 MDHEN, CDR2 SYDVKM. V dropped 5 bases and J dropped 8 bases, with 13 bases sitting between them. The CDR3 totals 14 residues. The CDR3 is CASSQETGYSPLHF. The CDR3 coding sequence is TGTGCCAGCAGTCAAGAGACAGGCTATTCACCCCTCCACTTT.

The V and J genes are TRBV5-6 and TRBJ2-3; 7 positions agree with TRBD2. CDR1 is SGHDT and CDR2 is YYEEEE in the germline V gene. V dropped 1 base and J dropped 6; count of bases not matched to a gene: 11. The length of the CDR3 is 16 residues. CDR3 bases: TGTGCCAGCAGCTTGTTGCGCGGGAGTGTCTCGGATACGCAGTATTTT. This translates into CASSLLRGSVSDTQYF. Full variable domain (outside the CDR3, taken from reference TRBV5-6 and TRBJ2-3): DAGVTQSPTHLIKTRGQQVTLRCSPKSGHDTVSWYQQALGQGPQFIFQYYEEEERQRGNFPDRFSGHQFPNYSSELNVNALLLGDSALYLCASSLLRGSVSDTQYFGPGTRLTVL.

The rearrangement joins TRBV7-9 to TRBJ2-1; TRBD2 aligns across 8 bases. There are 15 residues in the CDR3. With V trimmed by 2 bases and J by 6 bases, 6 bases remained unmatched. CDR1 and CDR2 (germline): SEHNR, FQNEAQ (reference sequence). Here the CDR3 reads CASSLSGGPINEQFF. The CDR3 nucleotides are TGTGCCAGCAGCTTATCGGGAGGGCCCATCAATGAGCAGTTCTTC.

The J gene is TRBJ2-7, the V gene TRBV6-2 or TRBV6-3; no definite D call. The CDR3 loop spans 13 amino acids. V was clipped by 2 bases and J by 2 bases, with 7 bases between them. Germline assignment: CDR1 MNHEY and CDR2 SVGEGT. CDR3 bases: TGTGCCAGCAGTTACGGGCCCGCCTACGAGCAGTACTTC. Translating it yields CASSYGPAYEQYF.